This T cell receptor beta chain was identified during a study of T cells in Graves' hyperthyroidism and ophthalmopathy. The table lists this clonotype with many counts. The CDR3 is 14 amino acids. The germline CDR1 and CDR2 sequences are MNHEY and SMNVEV (reference sequence). The germline V and J ends were trimmed by 7 bases and 2 bases, with 15 bases remaining between them. Amplification targeted TCR beta CDR3 regions from RNA transcripts. The HTBI set primed first-round TCR CDR3 RT-PCR. TCRdb re-called the multiplex PCR reads with MiXCR, one entry per CDR3 protein. The sample lists fewer than 300,000 distinct CDR3 sequences; approximately 26% were seen once. Recently diagnosed hyperthyroidism of less than 2 months' duration affected patients aged 18 to 65. Clinical symptoms, serum thyroxine, TRAb, thyroid ultrasound and orbital computed tomography established diagnosis. Extraction of PBMCs used 9 to 10 ml of fresh peripheral blood.

The chain carries TRBV27 and TRBJ2-7, with a tentative D call TRBD2 (5 bases). Sequencing used blood. The sequence derives from a middle-aged man with Graves' hyperthyroidism that later progressed to Graves' ophthalmopathy. The CDR3, as DNA: TGTGCCAGCATCTCCTTCCCCGGGGCCTACGAGCAGTACTTC. Translation: CASISFPGAYEQYF.